This T cell receptor (beta chain) came from a study of blood T cell repertoires in COVID-19. CDR1 LGHNA and CDR2 YNFKEQ come from the germline V gene. The CDR3 is made up of 16 amino acids. V lost 4 bases, J lost 3 bases, and 7 bases stayed unmatched. Assay: immunoSEQ multiplex PCR; the TCRdb copy retains only in-frame clones and omits some. The top ten clones hold about 7.2% of a sample with 50,000 to 70,000 clones, approximately 87% of them seen once. The chain employs TRBV4-2 and TRBJ2-2; TRBD2 agrees at 8 bases. This receptor was obtained from a man aged 55-75 years with active or convalescent COVID-19. The source material was peripheral blood. CDR3 nucleotide sequence: TGTGCCAGCAGCCCGCTGGGGCGGGGGGACACCGGGGAGCTGTTTTTT. It specifies CASSPLGRGDTGELFF.